The next 10 T cell receptor beta chains were all read from a single sample in a study of T-cell memory formation after mild COVID-19. MiXCR, run by TCRdb on the 5' RACE reads, gives a single entry per CDR3 protein. The sample carries more than 400,000 distinct CDR3 sequences, 15% to 20% recorded once. The sample was PBMCs or a T cell subset sorted from them (not recorded which). These receptors all stem from an adult woman who had mild COVID-19 (a few samples of this study predate the infection). Cell type and time point are not known.

V gene TRBV12-3 or TRBV12-4 combines with J gene TRBJ1-2; 7 bases are a match to TRBD1. The CDR3 spans 13 residues. V dropped 5 bases and J dropped 8; count of bases not matched to a gene: 8. The CDR3 reads CASSPPTGLGYTF. Here the CDR3 DNA reads TGTGCCAGCAGTCCACCGACAGGGTTGGGCTACACCTTC.

This rearrangement joins TRBV5-6 to TRBJ2-1, with 9 bases identical to TRBD2. Germline loops: CDR1 SGHDT, CDR2 YYEEEE. The trim removed 0 bases at V and 9 bases at J, leaving 4 bases unmatched. This CDR3 is 14 amino acids long. The CDR3 DNA follows: TGTGCCAGCAGCTTGGTAGCGGGAGTCTTTGAGCAGTTCTTC. Protein sequence: CASSLVAGVFEQFF.

This clonotype was observed a handful of times. J is TRBJ2-7 and V is TRBV12-3 or TRBV12-4, with unresolved D. The CDR3 runs to 16 residues. Trimming removed 4 bases from V and 0 bases from J, with 16 bases in between. The CDR3 reads CASSSTRAGNSYEQYF. CDR3 bases: TGTGCCAGCAGTTCCACCCGGGCAGGTAACTCCTACGAGCAGTACTTC.

V is TRBV5-1 and J is TRBJ2-1; 8 nucleotides align to TRBD2. The CDR3 is 17 amino acids. Germline V gives CDR1 SGHRS, CDR2 YFSETQ. Germline trimming cut 4 bases from V and 0 bases from J; bases unmatched to any gene: 9. The CDR3 protein is CASSPGGGPSSYNEQFF. The CDR3 bases are TGCGCCAGCAGCCCGGGAGGGGGACCGAGCTCCTACAATGAGCAGTTCTTC.

This clonotype was found a few times. The conserved final phenylalanine or tryptophan is absent from the CDR3, which likely points to a read error. Because the CDR3's place on the DNA is in doubt, the DNA is left out and the CDR3 is given as listed by TCRdb. The chain combines TRBV15 with TRBJ1-1. The CDR3 length is 8 residues, termini included. From germline, CDR1 is LNHNV and CDR2 YYDKDF (reference sequence). This CDR3 reads CATSRHKT.

This chain links TRBV18 with TRBJ1-6; TRBD1 matches 8 bases. The CDR3 has 16 residues. Unmatched junction bases numbered 7, after V lost 3 bases and J lost 6 bases. Germline V gene lookup returns CDR1 KGHSH and CDR2 LQKENI. The CDR3 bases are TGTGCCAGCTCACCTATTCTGACAGGGGTTAATTCACCCCTCCACTTT. Its protein is CASSPILTGVNSPLHF.

The V gene is TRBV6-1, the J gene TRBJ1-2; D unclear. The CDR3 is made up of 12 amino acids. V lost 2 bases, J lost 4 bases, and 5 bases lay in between. Germline V lookup: CDR1 MNHNS, CDR2 SASEGT. The CDR3 nucleotides are TGTGCCAGCAGTGAAACAGCCTATGGCTACACCTTC. It specifies CASSETAYGYTF.

The rearrangement joins TRBV4-2 to TRBJ1-2; D might be TRBD1 (6 bases). The CDR3 runs 14 residues. Germline CDR1 reads LGHNA; CDR2 reads YNFKEQ. Trimming took 3 bases from V and 5 from J, leaving 13 bases between them. DNA of the CDR3: TGTGCCAGCAGCCAGGAGGGCAGGGGATATGGCTACACCTTC. Translation: CASSQEGRGYGYTF.

In this sample, this clonotype turned up a few times. The chain recombines TRBV4-3 with TRBJ1-4, with D possibly being TRBD1 (6 bases). Germline V gives CDR1 LGHNA, CDR2 YSLEER. The CDR3 loop spans 16 amino acids. Deletions cut 1 base from V and 1 base from J, with 10 bases between. The CDR3 loop reads CASSQADSLTNEKLFF. CDR3 nucleotides: TGCGCCAGCAGCCAAGCGGACAGCCTAACTAATGAAAAACTGTTTTTT.

V gene TRBV11-2 combines with J gene TRBJ2-7; D is perhaps TRBD1 or TRBD2 (5 bases each). The length of the CDR3 is 14 residues. Trimming took 5 bases from V and 2 from J, leaving 13 bases between them. The germline CDR1 and CDR2 sequences are SGHAT and FQNNGV. The CDR3 region is CASSNRDVAYEQYF. As DNA, the CDR3 is TGTGCCAGCAGCAACCGGGACGTGGCCTACGAGCAGTACTTC.